Listed below are T cell receptor beta chains from one sample, sequenced in a study of read filtering for tumor transcriptome and immune sequencing. MiXCR, run by TCRdb on the reads, gives a single entry per CDR3 protein. The sample has some 22,000 distinct CDR3 sequences, approximately 14% seen once; the top ten hold about 59%. The sequencing input was a population of CD138-negative cells sorted from bone marrow. The receptors here all came from a donor over 35 with multiple myeloma. The CDR3 runs from the conserved cysteine through the conserved F or W. A D gene is named only where the DNA matches it firmly. Clone sizes are given selectively: once, few, many, or a class where the clone is expanded.

V gene	J gene	clone size	D gene	CDR3 protein	CDR3 DNA
TRBV2	TRBJ2-6	many	NA	CASSWGRQGWGKDGANVLTF	TGTGCCAGCAGTTGGGGGAGGCAGGGCTGGGGAAAGGATGGGGCCAACGTCCTGACTTTC
TRBV5-1	TRBJ2-2	few	NA	CASKQRTNAGELFF	TGCGCCAGCAAGCAGCGGACGAACGCCGGGGAGCTGTTTTTT
TRBV7-9	TRBJ1-4	many	NA	CASSTGWLDEKLFF	TGTGCCAGCAGCACGGGATGGTTGGATGAAAAACTGTTTTTT
TRBV28	TRBJ2-7	NA	NA	CASSLSDTYEQYF	TGTGCCAGCAGTTTATCCGACACCTACGAGCAGTACTTC
TRBV20-1	TRBJ1-1	many	NA	CSASLGREAFF	TGCAGTGCTAGTCTGGGGCGTGAAGCTTTCTTT
TRBV28	TRBJ2-5	many	TRBD2	CASGLFVWGPGTSGSQETQYF	TGTGCCAGCGGACTGTTTGTATGGGGGCCCGGGACTAGCGGGAGTCAAGAGACCCAGTACTTC
TRBV20-1	TRBJ2-1	many	TRBD2	CSASEPGGSNNEQFF	TGCAGTGCTTCAGAACCGGGAGGGTCTAACAATGAGCAGTTCTTC
TRBV12-3/TRBV12-4	TRBJ2-2	NA	NA	CASTESPSAGATGELFF	TGTGCCAGCACTGAATCCCCCTCCGCAGGCGCCACCGGGGAGCTGTTTTTT
TRBV29-1	TRBJ2-7	few	NA	CSVERGPYEQYF	TGCAGCGTTGAAAGGGGCCCCTACGAGCAGTACTTC
TRBV5-6	TRBJ1-5	many	TRBD1	CASSFTWDRESNQPQHF	TGTGCCAGCAGCTTCACATGGGACAGGGAAAGCAATCAGCCCCAGCATTTT
TRBV5-6	TRBJ2-1	many	NA	CASSLARDPRLDNEQFF	TGTGCCAGCAGCTTGGCCCGGGACCCCCGCTTAGACAATGAGCAGTTCTTC
TRBV10-2	TRBJ2-6	NA	NA	CASSEPGANVLTF	TGCGCCAGCAGTGAACCTGGGGCCAACGTCCTGACTTTC
TRBV29-1	TRBJ1-5	many	NA	CSVGAGDNQPQHF	TGCAGCGTTGGGGCAGGGGACAATCAGCCCCAGCATTTT
TRBV5-1	TRBJ2-1	NA	NA	CASGWGVGEGDEQFF	TGCGCCAGCGGCTGGGGTGTGGGAGAGGGCGATGAGCAGTTCTTC